What follows is one TCR beta chain and its context. Its antigen is still unknown. The entry originates in a study of shared clonotypes between healthy human individuals. Study-level findings and limits: Large sequencing depth failed to make sorted-subset sequencing complete, rarefaction showed.

Germline assignment: CDR1 SGHDT and CDR2 YYEEEE. The CDR3 has 16 amino acids. V lost 7 bases and J lost 0; bases outside the gene matches: 6. Caucasian adults living in Nashville, Tennessee, provided all samples. At a deep level, the assay was run. Clones were read by immunoSEQ multiplex PCR, and TCRdb kept only the in-frame ones, dropping some. This sample carries fewer than 1.8 million clones, about 98.5% of them seen once, and the ten largest clones take 0.36%. The sample taken for sequencing was naive CD4+ T cells sorted from blood. Subset of the sample: CD45RA+ positively selected. This sequence originates from a man aged 25-45 years in good health. This chain links TRBV5-6 with TRBJ1-5, with TRBD1 matching over 11 bases. The CDR3 here is CASQRTGGISNQPQHF. CDR3 in DNA: TGTGCCAGCCAGAGGACAGGGGGCATTAGCAATCAGCCCCAGCATTTT.